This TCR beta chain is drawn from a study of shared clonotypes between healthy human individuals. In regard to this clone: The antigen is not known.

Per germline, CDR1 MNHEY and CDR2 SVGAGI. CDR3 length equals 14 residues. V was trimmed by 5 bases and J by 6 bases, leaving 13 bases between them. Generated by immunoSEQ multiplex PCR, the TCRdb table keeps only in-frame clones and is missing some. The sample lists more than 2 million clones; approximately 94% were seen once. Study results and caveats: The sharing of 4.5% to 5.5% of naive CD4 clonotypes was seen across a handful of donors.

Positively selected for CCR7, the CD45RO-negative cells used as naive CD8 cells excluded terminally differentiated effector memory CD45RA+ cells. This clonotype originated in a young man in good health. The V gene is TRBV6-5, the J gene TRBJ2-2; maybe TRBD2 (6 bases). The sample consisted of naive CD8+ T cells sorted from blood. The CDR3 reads CASSPLGGSGELFF. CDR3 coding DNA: TGTGCCAGCAGTCCCCTGGGAGGTTCCGGGGAGCTGTTTTTT.